This T cell receptor beta chain came from a study of T cell changes during pregnancy in multiple sclerosis. V lost 4 bases and J lost 5, with 17 bases in between. Germline-derived CDR1 and CDR2 are KGHSY and FQNENV. The length of the CDR3 is 15 residues. Here immunoSEQ multiplex PCR was the method, and the copy in TCRdb shows in-frame clones only, minus some. In the table there are around 50,000 clones, approximately 94% of which are singletons. The J gene is TRBJ1-1, the V gene TRBV16, with D maybe TRBD1 (6 bases). The origin of this receptor is a female donor with multiple sclerosis, enrolled in a pregnancy study. This specimen was CD8+ T cells from peripheral blood mononuclear cells, taken in the first trimester of pregnancy. The chain's CDR3 is CASSRSGGGGTEAFF. CDR3 in DNA: TGTGCCAGCAGCCGATCGGGAGGGGGGGGGACTGAAGCTTTCTTT.